The 22 T cell receptor beta chains given below trace back to one sample, sequenced in a study of identical twins. MiXCR, run by TCRdb on the 5' RACE reads, gives a single entry per CDR3 protein. This sample has 200,000 to 300,000 distinct CDR3 sequences, with over 9.5% found just once. This sample also appeared in a second study, on yellow fever vaccine responses in identical twins.

Sequencing was carried out using memory (CD45RO+) T cells sorted from blood. The receptors here all came from a woman under 30 in good health.

The chain recombines TRBV6-1 with TRBJ1-1, with unresolved D. Per the germline V gene, CDR1 is MNHNS and CDR2 is SASEGT. The CDR3 extends over 10 amino acids. Trimming took off 1 base at V and 8 bases at J, with 2 bases between the two ends. The DNA for the CDR3 is TGTGCCAGCAGTGAAGGGGAAGCTTTCTTT. This gives the protein CASSEGEAFF.

This clonotype was recorded many times. J is TRBJ2-1 and V is TRBV20-1; a weak D match, TRBD1 (5 bases). Germline CDR1 is DFQATT and CDR2 is SNEGSKA (reference sequence). The CDR3 runs to 10 residues. V shed 3 bases and J shed 11 bases, with 8 bases lying between them. The CDR3 DNA reads as TGCAGTGCTAGTAGGGGAAAGCAGTTCTTC. This translates into CSASRGKQFF.

This chain uses TRBV6-2 or TRBV6-3 with TRBJ2-1; TRBD2 aligns across 8 bases. Germline values: CDR1 MNHEY, CDR2 SVGEGT. Trimming cost V 6 bases and J 7 bases; bases outside gene matches: 14. The CDR3 sequence is 16 residues long. CDR3 nucleotide sequence: TGTGCCAGCAGCCGCAAAGCGGGAGTGGGGCTTAATGAGCAGTTCTTC. This sequence encodes CASSRKAGVGLNEQFF.

This clonotype has only a few counts. The chain combines TRBV7-8 with TRBJ2-7; no reliable D call. The V gene lost 1 base and the J gene lost 0 bases, with 13 bases spanning the gap. CDR3 length equals 16 residues. Per the germline V gene, CDR1 is SGHVS and CDR2 is FQNEAQ. CDR3 amino acids: CASSLGMSGVSYEQYF. In DNA form, the CDR3 reads TGTGCCAGCAGCTTAGGCATGTCAGGTGTCTCCTACGAGCAGTACTTC.

This clonotype was found many times. The genes are TRBV4-3 and TRBJ2-5; 8 bases map to TRBD1. The CDR3 length is 15 residues. The V segment lost 1 base and the J segment 4 bases; nucleotides outside the gene matches: 5. CDR1 and CDR2 (germline): LGHNA, YSLEER. CDR3 amino acids: CASSQGQGLGETQYF. DNA of the CDR3: TGCGCCAGCAGCCAAGGACAGGGGTTGGGAGAGACCCAGTACTTC.

This clonotype was counted many times. V and J are TRBV6-1 and TRBJ1-5; 7 positions match TRBD1. This CDR3 is 15 amino acids long. The V gene end was trimmed by 5 bases and the J gene end by 5 bases; junction bases not matched to a gene: 9. Germline V gives CDR1 MNHNS, CDR2 SASEGT. The CDR3 sequence is CASSLTGTKDQPQHF. CDR3 nucleotides: TGTGCCAGCAGTCTGACAGGGACCAAAGATCAGCCCCAGCATTTT.

This clonotype was seen more than once but under ten times. The chain couples TRBV10-3 to TRBJ2-2; TRBD1 might be the D (6 bases). V gave up 3 bases and J gave up 6 bases, with 14 bases separating them. Germline CDR1 and CDR2: ENHRY and SYGVKD. This CDR3 is built from 15 residues. The CDR3 reads CAISDQLQGAGELFF. The CDR3 bases are TGTGCCATCAGTGACCAACTACAGGGTGCCGGGGAGCTGTTTTTT.

This clonotype was seen only a few times. The genes are TRBV6-2 or TRBV6-3 and TRBJ2-7; D perhaps matches TRBD2 (5 bases). The CDR3 is made up of 13 amino acids. Germline CDR1 is MNHEY and CDR2 is SVGEGT. With 5 bases removed from V and 7 bases from J, the gap between germline ends came to 15 bases. The CDR3 DNA follows: TGTGCCAGCAGTCGCGGAGGTGACGGAGAGCAGTACTTC. This encodes CASSRGGDGEQYF.

This clonotype was seen more than once but under ten times. The CDR3 is CASSPAGTDTQYF. The CDR3 region has the DNA TGTGCCAGCTCACCAGCAGGCACAGATACGCAGTATTTT. V gene TRBV18 combines with J gene TRBJ2-3, with D unresolved. The germline gives CDR1 KGHSH, CDR2 LQKENI. Trimming stripped 2 bases from V and 1 base from J, with 4 bases between. The CDR3 is made up of 13 amino acids.

There are a few counts of this clonotype. V gene TRBV20-1 combines with J gene TRBJ2-7; 10 positions match TRBD1. This CDR3 contains 19 residues. With 2 bases clipped from V and 0 bases from J, the junction kept 16 bases outside the gene matches. Germline CDR1 and CDR2: DFQATT and SNEGSKA (reference sequence). CDR3 coding DNA: TGCAGTGCTAGACCTCCGGGACAGGGGCCCGCAGACAGCTCCTACGAGCAGTACTTC. Its translation: CSARPPGQGPADSSYEQYF.

This clonotype was seen only a few times. This CDR3 is CASSEGSNQPQHF. CDR3 nucleotide sequence: TGTGCCAGCAGTGAGGGGAGCAATCAGCCCCAGCATTTT. The V and J genes are TRBV6-4 and TRBJ1-5, with D hard to call. The CDR3 consists of 13 residues. Germline lookup yields CDR1 MRHNA and CDR2 SNTAGT. The V and J ends lost 3 bases and 1 base respectively, with 4 bases between them.

The V gene is TRBV4-1, the J gene TRBJ1-1; the D is unclear. The CDR3 runs 14 residues. V shed 4 bases and J shed 8 bases, with 17 bases lying between them. Germline V gene data show CDR1 as MGHRA and CDR2 as YSYEKL. The CDR3 coding sequence is TGCGCCAGCAGCCTAGAGGGCGGACGCCCCGAAGCTTTCTTT. It encodes CASSLEGGRPEAFF.

This chain connects TRBV5-5 to TRBJ2-2, with a weak D call TRBD2 (5 bases). The CDR3 sequence is 13 residues long. Looked up from germline, CDR1 is SGHKS and CDR2 is YYEKEE (reference sequence). Trimming removed 0 bases at V and 7 bases at J, with 7 bases between. CDR3 loop: CASSLDGIGELFF. CDR3 nucleotides: TGTGCCAGCAGCTTGGACGGGATCGGGGAGCTGTTTTTT. The full variable domain, completed using reference TRBV5-5 and TRBJ2-2, is DAGVTQSPTHLIKTRGQQVTLRCSPISGHKSVSWYQQVLGQGPQFIFQYYEKEERGRGNFPDRFSARQFPNYSSELNVNALLLGDSALYLCASSLDGIGELFFGEGSRLTVL.

This clonotype was observed a few times. The V and J genes are TRBV27 and TRBJ1-3, with TRBD1 identical over 9 bases. CDR3 length: 16 amino acids. CDR1 and CDR2 from the germline V gene are MNHEY and SMNVEV (reference sequence). V was clipped by 6 bases and J by 1 base; unmatched bases: 7. The CDR3, as DNA: TGTGCCAGCAGCAGGACAGGGGTTTTATCTGGAAACACCATATATTTT. Translated, it gives CASSRTGVLSGNTIYF.

This clonotype was counted only a few times. J is TRBJ1-2 and V is TRBV5-1; the D gene is possibly TRBD1 (5 bases). The V end was cut by 4 bases, the J end by 4 bases, with 20 bases between. CDR3 size: 16 residues. Germline values: CDR1 SGHRS, CDR2 YFSETQ. The CDR3: CASSREGSTALYGYTF. CDR3 in DNA: TGCGCCAGCAGCCGGGAGGGATCGACAGCCCTCTATGGCTACACCTTC. The whole variable domain, filled in from reference TRBV5-1 and TRBJ1-2, reads KAGVTQTPRYLIKTRGQQVTLSCSPISGHRSVSWYQQTPGQGLQFLFEYFSETQRNKGNFPGRFSGRQFSNSRSEMNVSTLELGDSALYLCASSREGSTALYGYTFGSGTRLTVV.

The chain combines TRBV7-2 with TRBJ2-1; the match to TRBD1 covers 8 bases. The junction had 22 bases not matched to a gene; V was cut back by 0 bases and J by 0 bases. Looked up from germline, CDR1 is SGHTA and CDR2 is FQGNSA. CDR3 length: 23 residues. The CDR3 reads CASSLALLNRDRRDYSSYNEQFF. Written as DNA, the CDR3 is TGTGCCAGCAGCTTAGCTCTTCTCAACCGGGACAGGCGGGATTATAGCTCCTACAATGAGCAGTTCTTC.

This clonotype was detected a few times. This chain joins TRBV21-1 and TRBJ2-7; the table's D call, TRBD1, was not checked against the DNA. TRBV21-1 is described as a pseudogene. CDR3 length equals 15 residues. The CDR3 region has the DNA TGTGCCAGCAGCAAGGACAGGGTAAGCTCCTACGAGCAGTACTTC. Translated: CASSKDRVSSYEQYF.

This clonotype was detected many times. CDR3 residues: CSVLRDRGPEEAFF. The CDR3 DNA is TGCAGCGTCCTCCGGGACAGGGGGCCAGAAGAAGCTTTCTTT. V usage is TRBV29-1 and J usage is TRBJ1-1; 12 bases are a match to TRBD1. This CDR3 spans 14 amino acids. Germline assignment: CDR1 SQVTM and CDR2 ANQGSEA. Losses at the gene ends were 6 bases for V and 8 bases for J; bases not matched to a gene: 10.

In this sample, this clonotype turned up many times. The genes are TRBV29-1 and TRBJ2-1, with 14 bases matching TRBD2. The V gene end was trimmed by 6 bases and the J gene end by 5 bases; junction bases not matched to a gene: 6. The CDR3 runs 15 residues. Germline values: CDR1 SQVTM, CDR2 ANQGSEA. The CDR3 sequence: CSVPGLAGVNNEQFF. CDR3 nucleotides: TGCAGCGTGCCGGGACTAGCGGGGGTTAACAATGAGCAGTTCTTC.

Regarding this clonotype: A much larger clone differs by one base, so this may be a read error. The chain joins TRBV5-1 to TRBJ1-2, with D unresolved. This CDR3 spans 14 amino acids. Germline V lookup: CDR1 SGHRS, CDR2 YFSETQ. V shed 0 bases and J shed 4 bases, with 10 bases lying between them. CDR3 amino acids: CASSLGQLTYGYTF. The CDR3 nucleotides are TGCGCCAGCAGCTTGGGACAATTGACCTATGGCTACACCTTC.

The CDR3 DNA follows: TGCAGTGCTAGAGATCGCGGGGACTACGAGCAGTACTTC. It is translated as CSARDRGDYEQYF. The chain combines TRBV20-1 with TRBJ2-7; tentative D call: TRBD2 (6 bases). The CDR3 contains 13 residues. In germline, CDR1 is DFQATT, CDR2 SNEGSKA (reference sequence). V lost 0 bases, J lost 3 bases, and 9 bases lay in between.

This clonotype came up a few times. The rearrangement joins TRBV20-1 to TRBJ2-1, with D possibly matching TRBD2 (5 bases). Trimming removed 0 bases at V and 0 bases at J, with 12 bases between. Per the germline V gene, CDR1 is DFQATT and CDR2 is SNEGSKA (reference sequence). CDR3 length: 16 amino acids. The CDR3 bases are TGCAGTGCTAGAGAGAACGCGGGTAGCTCCTACAATGAGCAGTTCTTC. Its translation is CSARENAGSSYNEQFF.